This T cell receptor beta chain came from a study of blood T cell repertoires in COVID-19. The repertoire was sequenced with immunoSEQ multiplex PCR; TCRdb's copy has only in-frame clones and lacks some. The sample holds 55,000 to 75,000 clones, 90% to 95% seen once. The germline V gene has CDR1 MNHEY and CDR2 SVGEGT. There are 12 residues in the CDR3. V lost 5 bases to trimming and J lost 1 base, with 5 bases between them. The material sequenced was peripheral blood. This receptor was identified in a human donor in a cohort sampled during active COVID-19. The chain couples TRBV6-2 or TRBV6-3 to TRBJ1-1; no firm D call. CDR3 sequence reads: CASSTANTEAFF. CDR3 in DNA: TGTGCCAGCAGTACAGCGAACACTGAAGCTTTCTTT.